Listed below are T cell receptor beta chains from one sample, sequenced in a study of blood T cells in healthy people across ages. From the 5' RACE reads, TCRdb called clonotypes with MiXCR, one entry per CDR3 protein. The table includes roughly 800,000 distinct CDR3 sequences, approximately 25% detected once. These data also formed part of another study, on T cells of mothers and their children.

Sequenced: blood. The origin of the receptors is a boy younger than 18 in good health. Both conserved end residues are part of each CDR3. D genes are given only for firm matches. Clone size is stated in some rows and not others, as once, few, many or a class when expanded.

clone_size j_call d_call v_call cdr3_nt cdr3_aa
- TRBJ1-2 TRBD1 TRBV9 TGTGCCAGCAGCTCGGGGACAGGGGGGATCCTCGAGTTTGGCTACACCTTC CASSSGTGGILEFGYTF
- TRBJ1-4 TRBD1 TRBV2 TGTGCCAGTGGACAGGGGTGGGAAAAACTGTTTTTT CASGQGWEKLFF
few TRBJ2-3 - TRBV10-3 TGTGCCATCAGTGGGGGGGAATTTTCCCGCACAGATACGCAGTATTTT CAISGGEFSRTDTQYF
few TRBJ1-2 - TRBV11-2 TGTGCCAGCAGCTTAGTGTCAGTCGATAACTATGGCTACACCTTC CASSLVSVDNYGYTF
- TRBJ1-6 TRBD1 TRBV9 TGTGCCAGCGGTACAGGGGGCTACGGTTCACCCCTCCACTTT CASGTGGYGSPLHF
- TRBJ2-1 - TRBV6-5 TGTGCCAGCAGCCTTCGGGGAGTCTTCTCCAATGAGCAGTTCTTC CASSLRGVFSNEQFF
- TRBJ2-7 - TRBV9 TGTGCCAGCAGCCCGGGGGACAGCATCTACGAGCAGTACTTC CASSPGDSIYEQYF
- TRBJ2-5 - TRBV12-5 TGTGCTAGTGCCCTGGGCCCCCAAAAGACCCAGTACTTC CASALGPQKTQYF
few TRBJ2-1 - TRBV25-1 TGTGCCAGCAGTGGGGGCTTGGGAGGAAACTACAATGAGCAGTTCTTC CASSGGLGGNYNEQFF
- TRBJ1-2 - TRBV27 TGTGCCAGCAGATATGGTTCTAACTATGGCTACACCTTC CASRYGSNYGYTF
- TRBJ1-1 - TRBV7-2 TGTGCCAGCAGCTTAGCGATGCCTAGAGGTGAAGCTTTCTTT CASSLAMPRGEAFF
- TRBJ2-1 - TRBV9 TGTGCCAGCAGCCTTAGGGGGGGTTTTTACAATGAGCAGTTCTTC CASSLRGGFYNEQFF
few TRBJ2-5 - TRBV15 TGTGCCACCAGCAGGAATGTAGCGGACAGAGAGACCCAGTACTTC CATSRNVADRETQYF
few TRBJ2-7 - TRBV10-3 TGTGCCATCAGTGAGTCGGCAGGGGGGGTCCCCTACGAGCAGTACTTC CAISESAGGVPYEQYF
few TRBJ1-4 - TRBV7-2 TGTGCCAGCAGCTTAGGCCAGGGGAAGTTTGCTAATGAAAAACTGTTTTTT CASSLGQGKFANEKLFF
- TRBJ2-1 - TRBV28 TGTGCCAGCGGGGATGCGACTTACAATGAGCAGTTCTTC CASGDATYNEQFF
many TRBJ2-1 - TRBV27 TGTGCCAGCGGTATCAGCGGATACAATGAGCAGTTCTTC CASGISGYNEQFF
- TRBJ2-1 - TRBV6-1 TGTGCCAGCTGGGGGAACGAGCAGTTCTTC CASWGNEQFF
few TRBJ2-5 TRBD1 TRBV6-6 TGTGCCAGCAGTTCTGAGGGGGCTCAGTACCAAGAGACCCAGTACTTC CASSSEGAQYQETQYF
- TRBJ2-7 TRBD1 TRBV29-1 TGCAGCGTCGGCGGGCCAGGGGGCTTTATCGACGAGCAGTACTTC CSVGGPGGFIDEQYF
few TRBJ2-5 - TRBV20-1 TGCAGTGCTAAGACTCCGTACCAAGAGACCCAGTACTTC CSAKTPYQETQYF
few TRBJ1-3 - TRBV4-1 TGCGCCAGCAGCCAAAAAACAGCACCGGACTCTGGAAACACCATATATTTT CASSQKTAPDSGNTIYF
- TRBJ2-7 - TRBV6-5 TGTGCCAGCAGTTACTTGCCGGGGGTCCACGAGCAGTACTTC CASSYLPGVHEQYF
- TRBJ2-1 - TRBV2 TGTGCCAGCACCCTCGGCGCTTACAATGAGCAGTTCTTC CASTLGAYNEQFF
- TRBJ1-2 - TRBV29-1 TGCAGCGTTGAGACTGGGAAGGTGGATGGCTACACCTTC CSVETGKVDGYTF
- TRBJ2-1 - TRBV20-1 TGCAGTGCGCCAATCGGGACGACCCGCAATGAGCAGTTCTTC CSAPIGTTRNEQFF
- TRBJ1-1 - TRBV2 TGTGCCGGCGACACCTGGGGGGAAGGGGCTGGTGAAGCTTTCTTT CAGDTWGEGAGEAFF
few TRBJ1-4 - TRBV7-9 TGTGCCAGCAGCTCATGGGACGGAAGAGATGAAAAACTGTTTTTT CASSSWDGRDEKLFF
- TRBJ2-5 TRBD2 TRBV27 TGTGCCAGCAGTTCTAAGCGGGAGGGCCCTCAAGAGACCCAGTACTTC CASSSKREGPQETQYF
- TRBJ2-5 - TRBV11-1 TGTGCCAGCAGCTTTTTGGCGGGGCTTCTTAGGGAGACCCAGTACTTC CASSFLAGLLRETQYF
- TRBJ2-5 - TRBV27 TGTGCCAGCAGCCCTAATCTAGCGAACCTAGCTCTGTACGAGACCCAGTACTTC CASSPNLANLALYETQYF
- TRBJ1-5 - TRBV12-3/TRBV12-4 TGTGCCAGCAGTCCACGCGGCGAAGGGGATCAGCCCCAGCATTTT CASSPRGEGDQPQHF
- TRBJ2-4 - TRBV3-1 TGTGCCAGCAGCCGGCGCGGGTATGCCAAAAACATTCAGTACTTC CASSRRGYAKNIQYF
once TRBJ1-1 - TRBV12-3/TRBV12-4 TGTGCCAGCAGTTTTAAGGTGGAGACTGAAGCTTTCTTT CASSFKVETEAFF
few TRBJ1-1 - TRBV29-1 TGCAGCGTCGCCCTGACAGGAGCCACTGAAGCTTTCTTT CSVALTGATEAFF
- TRBJ2-3 - TRBV6-5 TGTGCCAGCAGTGAGTCCGTGGATACGCAGTATTTT CASSESVDTQYF
few TRBJ2-5 TRBD1 TRBV28 TGTGCCAGCAGCAAGGACAGGACCAATGAACCCCAGTACTTC CASSKDRTNEPQYF
- TRBJ2-7 - TRBV4-1 TGCGCCAGCAGCCAAGATGACACCCAGTACTTC CASSQDDTQYF
- TRBJ2-5 - TRBV11-2 TGTGCCAGCAGCTTCCCGGGACACCAAGAGACCCAGCACTTC CASSFPGHQETQHF
- TRBJ2-3 TRBD2 TRBV7-9 TGTGCCAGCAGCTTCCCTACCGGAGCGGGGGGCCCCACAGATACGCAGTATTTT CASSFPTGAGGPTDTQYF
few TRBJ2-7 - TRBV5-6 TGTGCCAGCAGCCGGGCGGTCTCCTACGAGCAGTACTTC CASSRAVSYEQYF
- TRBJ2-3 - TRBV7-3 TGTGCCAGCACCTGTAGCGGTAGCACAGATACGCAGTATTTT CASTCSGSTDTQYF
few TRBJ2-1 TRBD2 TRBV7-9 TGTGCCAGCAGCTCCCCCGTATGGGCGGGGGGCTACAATGAGCAGTTCTTC CASSSPVWAGGYNEQFF
- TRBJ2-3 TRBD2 TRBV3-1 TGTGCCAGCAGCCCCGTAGCGGGGGGCACAGATACGCAGTATTTT CASSPVAGGTDTQYF
few TRBJ2-3 TRBD2 TRBV6-1 TGTGCCAGCTGGCCTAGCGGGATTAGCACAGATACGCAGTATTTT CASWPSGISTDTQYF